One TCR beta chain is described in this entry. Its antigen is not identified. Germline V lookup: CDR1 MNHEY, CDR2 SVGEGT. V was pared by 6 bases and J by 5 bases, with 7 bases of the junction left unmatched. CDR3 length: 15 amino acids. The data derive from a study of T cell responses to AZD1222 COVID-19 vaccine. Study-wide results and caveats: The donor group comprised mostly white British people and more females; the analysis possibly underestimated clonal diversity. With two AZD1222 doses given, Spike-specific TCR breadth and depth both rose. Without day 14 samples, only post-peak T cell repertoires were studied. Unmutated variant regions are reportedly the target of nearly half of TCRs that are spike-specific.

Some clones are missing from TCRdb's copy, which holds only in-frame ones; the method was immunoSEQ multiplex PCR. In the table there are approximately 130,000 clones, approximately 93% of which are singletons. The sample in question was peripheral blood, obtained on day 0 of AZD1222 vaccination. The chain carries TRBV6-2 or TRBV6-3 and TRBJ2-1; 10 positions match TRBD2. This clonotype originated in an adult in good health. The CDR3: CASSPPGLANNEQFF. The CDR3 region has the DNA TGTGCCAGCAGCCCACCGGGACTAGCGAACAATGAGCAGTTCTTC.